This TCR beta chain was observed in a study of T cell responses to AZD1222 COVID-19 vaccine. V gave up 6 bases and J gave up 8 bases, with 16 bases separating them. There are 13 residues in the CDR3. Germline V gene lookup returns CDR1 MNHEY and CDR2 SVGAGI. As concerns this clone: Its antigen remains unidentified.

Study observations and caveats: Unmutated variant regions reportedly attract nearly half of all spike-specific TCRs. Spike was spanned by vaccine-associated CD4 TCRs, with dominance at 160-218 and 743-854. All repertoire sampling was performed exclusively after the peak T cell response.

Using immunoSEQ multiplex PCR, the repertoire was profiled, and TCRdb retains in-frame clones only, with some absent. The sample contains some 80,000 clones, about 74% of which appear only once. Material: peripheral blood, obtained 28 days after the second dose of the MenACWY control vaccine. The chain combines TRBV6-5 with TRBJ1-2, with D possibly being TRBD1 (6 bases). The receptor comes from an adult who received the MenACWY meningococcal vaccine as a control. The CDR3 DNA reads as TGTGCCAGCAGCCAATTCCACAGGGAAGGCTACACCTTC. Its protein is CASSQFHREGYTF.